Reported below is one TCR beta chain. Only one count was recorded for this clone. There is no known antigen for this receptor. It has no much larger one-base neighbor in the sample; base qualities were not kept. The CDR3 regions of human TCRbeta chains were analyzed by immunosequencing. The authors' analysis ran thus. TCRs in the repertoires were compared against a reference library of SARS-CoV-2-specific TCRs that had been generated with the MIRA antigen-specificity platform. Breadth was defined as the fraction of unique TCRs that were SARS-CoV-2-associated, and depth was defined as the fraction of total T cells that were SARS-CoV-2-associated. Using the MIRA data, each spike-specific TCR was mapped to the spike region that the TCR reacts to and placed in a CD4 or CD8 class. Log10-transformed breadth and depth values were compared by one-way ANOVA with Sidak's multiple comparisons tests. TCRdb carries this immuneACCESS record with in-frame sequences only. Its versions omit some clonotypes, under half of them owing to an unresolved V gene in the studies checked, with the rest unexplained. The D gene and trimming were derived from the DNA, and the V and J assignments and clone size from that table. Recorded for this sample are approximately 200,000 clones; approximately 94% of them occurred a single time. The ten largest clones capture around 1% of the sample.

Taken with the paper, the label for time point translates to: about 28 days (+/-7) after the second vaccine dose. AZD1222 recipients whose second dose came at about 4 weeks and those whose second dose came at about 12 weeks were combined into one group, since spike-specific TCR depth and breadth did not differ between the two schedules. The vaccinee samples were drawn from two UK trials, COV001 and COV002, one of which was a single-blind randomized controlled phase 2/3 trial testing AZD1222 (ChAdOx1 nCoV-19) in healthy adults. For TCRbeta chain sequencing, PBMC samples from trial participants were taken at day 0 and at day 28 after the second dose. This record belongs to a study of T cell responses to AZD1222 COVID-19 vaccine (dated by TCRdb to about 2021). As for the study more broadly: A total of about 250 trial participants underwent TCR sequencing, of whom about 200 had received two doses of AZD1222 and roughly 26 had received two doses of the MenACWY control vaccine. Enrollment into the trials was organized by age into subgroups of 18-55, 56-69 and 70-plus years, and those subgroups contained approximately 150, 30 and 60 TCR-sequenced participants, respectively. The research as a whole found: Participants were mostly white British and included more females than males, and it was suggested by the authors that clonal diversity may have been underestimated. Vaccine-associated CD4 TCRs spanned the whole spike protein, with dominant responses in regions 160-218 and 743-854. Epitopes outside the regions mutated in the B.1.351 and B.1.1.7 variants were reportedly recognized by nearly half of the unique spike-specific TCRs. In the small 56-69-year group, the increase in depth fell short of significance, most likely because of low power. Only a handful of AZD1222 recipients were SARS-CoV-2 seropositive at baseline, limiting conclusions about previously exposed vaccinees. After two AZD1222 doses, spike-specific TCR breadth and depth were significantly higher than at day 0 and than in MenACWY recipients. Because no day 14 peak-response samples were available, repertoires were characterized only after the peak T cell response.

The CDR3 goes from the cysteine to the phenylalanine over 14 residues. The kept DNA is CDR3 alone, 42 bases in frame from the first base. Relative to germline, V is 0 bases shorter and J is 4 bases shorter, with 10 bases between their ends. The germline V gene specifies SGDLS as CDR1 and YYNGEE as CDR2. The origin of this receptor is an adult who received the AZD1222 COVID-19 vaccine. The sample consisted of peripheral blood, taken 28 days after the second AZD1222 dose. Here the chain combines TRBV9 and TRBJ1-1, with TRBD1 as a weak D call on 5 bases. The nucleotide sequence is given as TGTGCCAGCAGCGTAGCAGGGCCCGGCACTGAAGCTTTCTTT. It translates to CASSVAGPGTEAFF. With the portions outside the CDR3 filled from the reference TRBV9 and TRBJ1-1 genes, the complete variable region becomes DSGVTQTPKHLITATGQRVTLRCSPRSGDLSVYWYQQSLDQGLQFLIQYYNGEERAKGNILERFSAQQFPDLHSELNLSSLELGDSALYFCASSVAGPGTEAFFGQGTRLTVV.